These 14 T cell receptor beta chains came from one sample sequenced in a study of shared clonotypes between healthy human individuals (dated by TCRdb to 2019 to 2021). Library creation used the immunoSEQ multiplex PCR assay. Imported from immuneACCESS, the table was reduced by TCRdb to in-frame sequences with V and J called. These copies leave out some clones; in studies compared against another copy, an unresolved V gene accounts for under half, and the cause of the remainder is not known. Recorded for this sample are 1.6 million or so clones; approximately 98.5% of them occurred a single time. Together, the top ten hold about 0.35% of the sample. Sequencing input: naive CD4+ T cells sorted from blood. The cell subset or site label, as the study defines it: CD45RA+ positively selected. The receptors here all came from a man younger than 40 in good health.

The CDR3 protein is CASSLHRASGTDTQYF. The DNA of the CDR3 is TGTGCCAGCAGCTTACATCGGGCTAGCGGTACAGATACGCAGTATTTT. The chain has TRBV7-9 and TRBJ2-3, with 7 bases that match TRBD2. Losses at the gene ends were 2 bases for V and 3 bases for J; bases not matched to a gene: 8. The CDR3 contains 16 residues. Germline lookup yields CDR1 SEHNR and CDR2 FQNEAQ (reference sequence).

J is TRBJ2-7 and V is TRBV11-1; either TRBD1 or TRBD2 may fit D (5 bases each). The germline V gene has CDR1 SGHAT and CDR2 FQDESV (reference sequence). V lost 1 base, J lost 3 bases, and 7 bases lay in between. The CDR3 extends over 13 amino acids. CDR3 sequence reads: CASSLGGSYEQYF. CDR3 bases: TGTGCCAGCAGCTTAGGGGGGAGCTACGAGCAGTACTTC.

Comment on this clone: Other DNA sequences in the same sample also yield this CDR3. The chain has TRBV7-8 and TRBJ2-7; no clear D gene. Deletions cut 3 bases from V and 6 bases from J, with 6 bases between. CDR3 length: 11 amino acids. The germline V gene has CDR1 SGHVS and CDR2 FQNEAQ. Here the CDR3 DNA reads TGTGCCAGCAGCTTGGGTCTCGAGCAGTACTTC. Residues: CASSLGLEQYF.

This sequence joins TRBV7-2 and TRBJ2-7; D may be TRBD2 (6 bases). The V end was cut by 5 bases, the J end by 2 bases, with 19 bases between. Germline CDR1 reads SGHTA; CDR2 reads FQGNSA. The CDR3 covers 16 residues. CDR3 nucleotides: TGTGCCAGCAGCCAACAAAGGGCGGGATACGCCTACGAGCAGTACTTC. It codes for CASSQQRAGYAYEQYF.

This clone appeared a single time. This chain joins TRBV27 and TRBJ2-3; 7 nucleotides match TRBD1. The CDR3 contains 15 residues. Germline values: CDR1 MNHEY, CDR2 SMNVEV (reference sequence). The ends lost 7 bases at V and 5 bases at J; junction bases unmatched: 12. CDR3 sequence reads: CASKAGGTERDTQYF. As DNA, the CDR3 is TGTGCCAGCAAGGCAGGGGGAACTGAAAGAGATACGCAGTATTTT.

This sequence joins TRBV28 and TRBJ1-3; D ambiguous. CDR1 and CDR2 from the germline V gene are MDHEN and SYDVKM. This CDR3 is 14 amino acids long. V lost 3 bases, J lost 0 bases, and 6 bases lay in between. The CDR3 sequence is CASSFFLSGNTIYF. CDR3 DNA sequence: TGTGCCAGCAGTTTCTTTCTCTCTGGAAACACCATATATTTT.

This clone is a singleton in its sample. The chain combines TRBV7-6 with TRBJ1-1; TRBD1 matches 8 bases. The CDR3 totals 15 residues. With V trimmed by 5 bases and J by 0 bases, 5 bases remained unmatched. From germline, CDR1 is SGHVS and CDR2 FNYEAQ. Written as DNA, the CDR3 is TGTGCCAGCAGCGCCAGGACAGGGATGAACACTGAAGCTTTCTTT. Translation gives CASSARTGMNTEAFF. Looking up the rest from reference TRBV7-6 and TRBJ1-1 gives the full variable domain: GAGVSQSPRYKVTKRGQDVALRCDPISGHVSLYWYRQALGQGPEFLTYFNYEAQQDKSGLPNDRFSAERPEGSISTLTIQRTEQRDSAMYRCASSARTGMNTEAFFGQGTRLTVV.

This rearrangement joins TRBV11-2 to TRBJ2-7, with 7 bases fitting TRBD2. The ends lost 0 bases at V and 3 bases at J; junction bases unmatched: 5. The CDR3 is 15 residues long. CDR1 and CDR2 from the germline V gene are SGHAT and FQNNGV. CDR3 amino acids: CASSLDPGGFYEQYF. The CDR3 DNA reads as TGTGCCAGCAGCTTAGATCCCGGGGGGTTCTACGAGCAGTACTTC.

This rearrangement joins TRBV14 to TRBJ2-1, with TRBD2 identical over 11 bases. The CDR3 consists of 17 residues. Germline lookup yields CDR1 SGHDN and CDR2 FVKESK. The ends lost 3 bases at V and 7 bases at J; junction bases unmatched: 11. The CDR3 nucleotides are TGTGCCAGCAGCCATACTAGCGGGAGTTTTTTAGTAAATGAGCAGTTCTTC. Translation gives CASSHTSGSFLVNEQFF. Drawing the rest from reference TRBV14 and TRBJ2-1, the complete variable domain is EAGVTQFPSHSVIEKGQTVTLRCDPISGHDNLYWYRRVMGKEIKFLLHFVKESKQDESGMPNNRFLAERTGGTYSTLKVQPAELEDSGVYFCASSHTSGSFLVNEQFFGPGTRLTVL.

The CDR3 region has the DNA TGTGCCAGCTCACCACCCGGGACTACCTCCATCGATGAGCAGTTCTTC. Protein: CASSPPGTTSIDEQFF. The chain joins TRBV18 to TRBJ2-1, with 7 nucleotides matching TRBD2. This CDR3 spans 16 amino acids. V lost 0 bases and J lost 8; bases outside the gene matches: 10. Germline CDR1 reads KGHSH; CDR2 reads LQKENI.

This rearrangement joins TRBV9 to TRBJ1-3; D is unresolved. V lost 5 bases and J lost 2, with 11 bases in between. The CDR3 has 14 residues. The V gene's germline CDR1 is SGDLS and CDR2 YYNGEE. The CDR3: CASRPNFPGNTIYF. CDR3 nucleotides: TGTGCCAGCAGACCAAACTTCCCTGGAAACACCATATATTTT.

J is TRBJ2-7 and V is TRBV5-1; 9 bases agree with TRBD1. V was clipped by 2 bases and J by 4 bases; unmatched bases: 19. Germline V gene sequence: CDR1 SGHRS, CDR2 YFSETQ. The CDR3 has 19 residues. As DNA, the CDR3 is TGCGCCAGCAGCTTAAATCCTGGGCTTCCGGGGACAGGGAGTTACGAGCAGTACTTC. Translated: CASSLNPGLPGTGSYEQYF. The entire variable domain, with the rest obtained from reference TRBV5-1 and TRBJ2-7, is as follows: KAGVTQTPRYLIKTRGQQVTLSCSPISGHRSVSWYQQTPGQGLQFLFEYFSETQRNKGNFPGRFSGRQFSNSRSEMNVSTLELGDSALYLCASSLNPGLPGTGSYEQYFGPGTRLTVT.

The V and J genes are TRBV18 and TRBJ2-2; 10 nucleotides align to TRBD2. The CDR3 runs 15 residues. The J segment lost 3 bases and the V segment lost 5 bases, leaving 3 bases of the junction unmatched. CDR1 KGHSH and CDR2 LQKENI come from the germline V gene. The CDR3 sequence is CASSSLAGHTGELFF. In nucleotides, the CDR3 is TGTGCCAGCTCATCACTAGCGGGACACACCGGGGAGCTGTTTTTT.

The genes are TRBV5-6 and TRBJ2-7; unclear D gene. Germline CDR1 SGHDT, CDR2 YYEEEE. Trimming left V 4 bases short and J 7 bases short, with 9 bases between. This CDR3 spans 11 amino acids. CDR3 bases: TGTGCCAGCAGCACGACACGGGAGCAGTACTTC. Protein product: CASSTTREQYF.